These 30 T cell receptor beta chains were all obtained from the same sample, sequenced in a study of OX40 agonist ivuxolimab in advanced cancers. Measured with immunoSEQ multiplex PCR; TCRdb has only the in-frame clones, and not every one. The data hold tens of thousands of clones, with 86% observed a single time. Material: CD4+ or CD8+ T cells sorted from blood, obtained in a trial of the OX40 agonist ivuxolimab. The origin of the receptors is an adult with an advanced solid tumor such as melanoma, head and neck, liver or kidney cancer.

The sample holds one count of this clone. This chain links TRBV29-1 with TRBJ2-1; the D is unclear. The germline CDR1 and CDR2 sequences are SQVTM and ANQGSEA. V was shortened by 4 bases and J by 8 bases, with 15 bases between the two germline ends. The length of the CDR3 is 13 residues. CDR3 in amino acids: CSVGYQRNYEQFF. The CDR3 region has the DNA TGCAGCGTTGGGTATCAACGAAACTATGAGCAGTTCTTC.

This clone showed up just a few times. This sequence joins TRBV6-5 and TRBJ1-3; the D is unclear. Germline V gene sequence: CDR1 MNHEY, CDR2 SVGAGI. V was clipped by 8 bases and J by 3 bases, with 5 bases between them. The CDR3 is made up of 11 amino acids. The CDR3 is CASESGNTIYF. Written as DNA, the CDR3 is TGTGCCAGCGAAAGTGGAAACACCATATATTTT.

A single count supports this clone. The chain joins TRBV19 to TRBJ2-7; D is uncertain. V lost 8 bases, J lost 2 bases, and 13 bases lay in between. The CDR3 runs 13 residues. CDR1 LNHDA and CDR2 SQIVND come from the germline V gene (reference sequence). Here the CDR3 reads CASGGIDAYEQYF. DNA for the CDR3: TGTGCCAGTGGTGGTATTGATGCCTACGAGCAGTACTTC.

Here the CDR3 reads CASLGVVNTEAFF. The CDR3 bases are TGTGCCAGCCTTGGGGTTGTGAACACTGAAGCTTTCTTT. The V call is TRBV6-5, the J call TRBJ1-1; D unresolved. Between the trimmed V and J ends, which lost 8 bases and 0 bases, there was a span of 10 bases. The CDR3 consists of 13 residues. Germline CDR1 MNHEY, CDR2 SVGAGI.

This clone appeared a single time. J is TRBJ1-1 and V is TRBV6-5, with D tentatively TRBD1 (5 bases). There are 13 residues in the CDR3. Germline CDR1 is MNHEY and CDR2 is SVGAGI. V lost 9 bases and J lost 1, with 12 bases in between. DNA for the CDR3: TGTGCCAGAGGGGTTGTGGGGAACACTGAAGCTTTCTTT. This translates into CARGVVGNTEAFF.

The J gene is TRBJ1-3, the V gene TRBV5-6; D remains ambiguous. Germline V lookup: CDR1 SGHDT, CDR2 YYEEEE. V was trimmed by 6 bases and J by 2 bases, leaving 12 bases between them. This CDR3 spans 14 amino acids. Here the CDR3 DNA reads TGTGCCAGCAACTCTCTACTGGCTGGAAACACCATATATTTT. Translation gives CASNSLLAGNTIYF.

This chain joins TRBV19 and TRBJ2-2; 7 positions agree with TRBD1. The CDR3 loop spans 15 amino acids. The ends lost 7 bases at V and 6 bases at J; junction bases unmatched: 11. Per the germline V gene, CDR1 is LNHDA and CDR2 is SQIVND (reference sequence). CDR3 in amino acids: CASTPLGTVAGELFF. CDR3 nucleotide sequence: TGTGCCAGTACCCCCCTCGGGACAGTGGCCGGGGAGCTGTTTTTT.

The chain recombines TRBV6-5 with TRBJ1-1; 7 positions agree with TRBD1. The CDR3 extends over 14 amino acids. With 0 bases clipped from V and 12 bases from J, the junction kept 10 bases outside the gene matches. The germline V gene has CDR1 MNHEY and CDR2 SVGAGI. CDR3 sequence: CASSYSGGGLGPFF. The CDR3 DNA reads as TGTGCCAGCAGTTACTCCGGAGGGGGCCTAGGACCTTTCTTT.

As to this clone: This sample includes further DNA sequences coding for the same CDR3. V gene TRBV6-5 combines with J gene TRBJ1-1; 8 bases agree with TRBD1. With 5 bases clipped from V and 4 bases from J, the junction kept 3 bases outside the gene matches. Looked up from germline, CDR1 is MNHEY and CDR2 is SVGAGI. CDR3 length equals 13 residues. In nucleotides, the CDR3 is TGTGCCAGCAGTGGAACAGGGGGCACTGAAGCTTTCTTT. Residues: CASSGTGGTEAFF.

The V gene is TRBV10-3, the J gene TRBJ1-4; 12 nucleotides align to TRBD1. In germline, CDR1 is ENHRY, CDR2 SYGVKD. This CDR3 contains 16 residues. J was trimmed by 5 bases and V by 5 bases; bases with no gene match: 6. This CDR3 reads CAISPGQGALNEKLFF. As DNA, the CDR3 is TGTGCCATCAGTCCGGGACAGGGGGCCTTGAATGAAAAACTGTTTTTT.

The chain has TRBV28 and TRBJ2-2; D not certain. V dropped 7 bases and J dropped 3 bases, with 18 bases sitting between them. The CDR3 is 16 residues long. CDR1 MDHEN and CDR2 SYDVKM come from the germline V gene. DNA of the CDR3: TGTGCCAGCACCACCCCCAAGGTCGGGTACACCGGGGAGCTGTTTTTT. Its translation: CASTTPKVGYTGELFF.

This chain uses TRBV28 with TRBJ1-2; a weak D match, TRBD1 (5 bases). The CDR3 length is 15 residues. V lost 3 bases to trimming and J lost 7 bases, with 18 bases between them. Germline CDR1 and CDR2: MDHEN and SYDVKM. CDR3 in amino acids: CASSLPQGKVFGYTF. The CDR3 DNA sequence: TGTGCCAGCAGTTTGCCCCAGGGCAAAGTGTTTGGCTACACCTTC.

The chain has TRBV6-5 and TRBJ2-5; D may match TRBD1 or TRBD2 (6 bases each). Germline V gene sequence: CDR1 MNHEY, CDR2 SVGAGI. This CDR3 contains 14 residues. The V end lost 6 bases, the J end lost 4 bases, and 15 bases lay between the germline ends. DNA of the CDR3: TGTGCCAGCAGGCCGTGGGGGGCTGGAGAGACCCAGTACTTC. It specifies CASRPWGAGETQYF.

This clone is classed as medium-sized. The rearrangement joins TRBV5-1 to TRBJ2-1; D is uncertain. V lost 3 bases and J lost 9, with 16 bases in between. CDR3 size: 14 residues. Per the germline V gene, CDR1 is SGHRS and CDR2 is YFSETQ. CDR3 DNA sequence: TGCGCCAGCAGCTCCAGGTCACTCGGTAGTGAGCAGTTCTTC. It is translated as CASSSRSLGSEQFF.

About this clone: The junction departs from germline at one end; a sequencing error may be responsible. CDR3 nucleotide sequence: TGTGCCAGCAGAAGCGGGACAGGCCGATTC. Its protein product is CASRSGTGRF. The rearrangement joins TRBV5-8 to TRBJ1-2, with 8 nucleotides matching TRBD1. In germline, CDR1 is SGHTS, CDR2 YDEGEE. CDR3 length equals 10 residues.

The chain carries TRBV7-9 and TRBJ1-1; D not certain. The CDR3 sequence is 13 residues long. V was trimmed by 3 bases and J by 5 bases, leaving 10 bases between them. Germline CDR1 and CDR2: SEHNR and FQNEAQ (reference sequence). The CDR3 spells CASSLEAGTEAFF. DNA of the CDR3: TGTGCCAGCAGCTTGGAGGCGGGGACTGAAGCTTTCTTT.

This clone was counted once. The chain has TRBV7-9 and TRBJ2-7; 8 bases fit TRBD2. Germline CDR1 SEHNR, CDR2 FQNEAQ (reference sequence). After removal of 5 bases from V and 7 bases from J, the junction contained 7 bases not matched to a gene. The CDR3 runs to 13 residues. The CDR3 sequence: CASSPGAGDEQYF. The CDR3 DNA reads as TGTGCCAGCAGCCCCGGAGCGGGGGATGAGCAGTACTTC.

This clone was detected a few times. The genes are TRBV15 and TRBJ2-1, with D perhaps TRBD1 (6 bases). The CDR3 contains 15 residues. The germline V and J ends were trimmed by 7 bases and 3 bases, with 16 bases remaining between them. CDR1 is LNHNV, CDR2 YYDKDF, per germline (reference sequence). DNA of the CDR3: TGTGCCACCAACCCGACAGGAATGAGCTACAATGAGCAGTTCTTC. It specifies CATNPTGMSYNEQFF.

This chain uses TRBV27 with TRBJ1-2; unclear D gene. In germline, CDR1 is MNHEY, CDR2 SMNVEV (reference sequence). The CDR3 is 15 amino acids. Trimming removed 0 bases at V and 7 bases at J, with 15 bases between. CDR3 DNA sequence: TGTGCCAGCAGTTTATCCTCGGACGGAGGAGCTGGCTACACCTTC. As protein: CASSLSSDGGAGYTF.

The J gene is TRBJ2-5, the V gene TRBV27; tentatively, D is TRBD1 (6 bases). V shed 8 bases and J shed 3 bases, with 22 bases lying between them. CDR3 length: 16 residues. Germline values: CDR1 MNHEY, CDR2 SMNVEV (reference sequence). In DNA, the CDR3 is TGTGCCAGCCCGACGTGGGGGCCCTTGTATGAAGAGACCCAGTACTTC. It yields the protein CASPTWGPLYEETQYF.

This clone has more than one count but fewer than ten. The CDR3 DNA sequence: TGTGCCAGCAGACAGAACCGGGACCTCACCTACGAGCAGTACTTC. Encoded protein: CASRQNRDLTYEQYF. J is TRBJ2-7 and V is TRBV4-2; D possibly matches TRBD1 or TRBD2 (5 bases each). The CDR3 has 15 amino acids. The V gene's germline CDR1 is LGHNA and CDR2 YNFKEQ. V dropped 6 bases and J dropped 2 bases, with 17 bases sitting between them.

CDR3 residues: CASSGQGYSNQPQHF. CDR3 nucleotides: TGTGCCAGCAGTGGGCAGGGTTATAGCAATCAGCCCCAGCATTTT. This chain joins TRBV27 and TRBJ1-5; possible D gene TRBD1, 5 bases. The CDR3 totals 15 residues. Germline V gives CDR1 MNHEY, CDR2 SMNVEV (reference sequence). Trimming left V 5 bases short and J 0 bases short, with 11 bases between.

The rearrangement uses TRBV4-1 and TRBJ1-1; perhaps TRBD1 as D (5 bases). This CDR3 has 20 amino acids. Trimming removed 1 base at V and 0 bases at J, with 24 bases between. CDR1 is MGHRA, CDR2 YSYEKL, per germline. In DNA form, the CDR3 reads TGCGCCAGCAGCCAAGCCGTTTTAATGGGGGGACCCTATATGAACACTGAAGCTTTCTTT. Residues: CASSQAVLMGGPYMNTEAFF.

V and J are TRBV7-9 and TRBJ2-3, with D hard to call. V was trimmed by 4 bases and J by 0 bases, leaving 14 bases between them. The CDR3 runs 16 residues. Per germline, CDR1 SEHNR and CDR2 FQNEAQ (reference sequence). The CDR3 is CASSYVTSPSTDTQYF. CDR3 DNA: TGTGCCAGCAGCTATGTGACCTCTCCTAGCACAGATACGCAGTATTTT.

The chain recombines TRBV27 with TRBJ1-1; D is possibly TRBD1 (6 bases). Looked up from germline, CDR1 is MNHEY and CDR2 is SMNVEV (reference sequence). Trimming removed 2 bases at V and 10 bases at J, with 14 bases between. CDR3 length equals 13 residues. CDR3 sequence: CASSLVQGGAAFF. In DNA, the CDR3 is TGTGCCAGCAGTTTAGTTCAAGGGGGGGCAGCTTTCTTT.

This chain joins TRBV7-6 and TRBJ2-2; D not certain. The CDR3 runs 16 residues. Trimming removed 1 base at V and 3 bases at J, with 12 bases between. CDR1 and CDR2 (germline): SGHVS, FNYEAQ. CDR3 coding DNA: TGTGCCAGCAGCTTAGTGGTATCCAGCTACACCGGGGAGCTGTTTTTT. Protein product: CASSLVVSSYTGELFF. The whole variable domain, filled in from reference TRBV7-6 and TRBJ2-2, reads GAGVSQSPRYKVTKRGQDVALRCDPISGHVSLYWYRQALGQGPEFLTYFNYEAQQDKSGLPNDRFSAERPEGSISTLTIQRTEQRDSAMYRCASSLVVSSYTGELFFGEGSRLTVL.

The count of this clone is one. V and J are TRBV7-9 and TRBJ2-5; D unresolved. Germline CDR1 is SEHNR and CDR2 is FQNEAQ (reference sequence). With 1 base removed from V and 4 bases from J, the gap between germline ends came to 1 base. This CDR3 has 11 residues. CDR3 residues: CASSLVETQYF. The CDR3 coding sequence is TGTGCCAGCAGCTTAGTAGAGACCCAGTACTTC.

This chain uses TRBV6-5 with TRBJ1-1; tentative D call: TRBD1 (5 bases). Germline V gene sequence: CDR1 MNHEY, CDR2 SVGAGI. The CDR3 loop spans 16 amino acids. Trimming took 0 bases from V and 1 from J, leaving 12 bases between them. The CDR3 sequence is CASSYSFQGANTEAFF. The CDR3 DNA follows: TGTGCCAGCAGTTACTCGTTTCAAGGGGCGAACACTGAAGCTTTCTTT.

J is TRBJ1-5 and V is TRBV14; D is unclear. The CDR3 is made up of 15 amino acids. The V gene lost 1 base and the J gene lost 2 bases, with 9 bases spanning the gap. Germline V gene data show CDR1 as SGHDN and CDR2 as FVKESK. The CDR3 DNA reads TGTGCCAGCAGCCAAGGAGGGCCCGGCAATCAGCCCCAGCATTTT. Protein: CASSQGGPGNQPQHF.

CDR3: CASSLLRGTGPWEQYF. The CDR3 DNA reads TGTGCCAGCAGTTTGCTCCGGGGGACAGGGCCCTGGGAGCAGTACTTC. This chain links TRBV27 with TRBJ2-7, with TRBD1 identical over 9 bases. There are 16 residues in the CDR3. CDR1 is MNHEY and CDR2 is SMNVEV in the germline V gene (reference sequence). The V segment lost 3 bases and the J segment 7 bases; nucleotides outside the gene matches: 13.